Reported below is one T cell receptor beta chain. This CDR3 is 14 amino acids long. The germline V gene encodes CDR1 MNHNS and CDR2 SASEGT. J lost 4 bases, V lost 6 bases, and 9 bases had no gene match. These data are taken from a study of shared clonotypes between healthy human individuals. Profiling relied on immunoSEQ multiplex PCR, and the TCRdb table lists in-frame clones only, not all of them. The repertoire includes roughly 2.4 million clones, nearly 97% of them detected once, and approximately 0.13% sits in the top ten. The chain recombines TRBV6-1 with TRBJ2-7; 7 nucleotides match TRBD1. The receptor was isolated from a man younger than 35 in good health. The specimen sequenced was naive CD4+ T cells sorted from blood. As to subset: CD45RA+ positively selected. Written as DNA, the CDR3 is TGTGCCAGCAGAGGGGGACAGATTATTTACGAGCAGTACTTC. Amino acids: CASRGGQIIYEQYF.